This T cell receptor (beta chain) was retrieved from a study of patients and donors after allogeneic stem cell transplantation (dated by TCRdb to about 2020). From cysteine to phenylalanine, the CDR3 is 15 amino acids long. The entry retains the CDR3 DNA only, 45 bases that are in frame from base 1. The CDR1 and CDR2 encoded by the germline V gene are SGHRS and YFSETQ. V is shortened by 4 bases, J by 2 bases, and the region joining them spans 15 bases. This clonotype was seen a few times. It has no known antigen specificity. No clone much larger than this one lies a single base away; base qualities are absent. Preparation of the library involved RT-PCR. The reads were generated on a NextSeq 550. TCRdb trimmed the raw reads at Q25, called clones with MiXCR and kept productive beta chains. Rows merge per CDR3 protein into single entries with the most common DNA and genes. For this sample there are 900,000 to 1,000,000 distinct CDR3 sequences; roughly 17% appear just once. The top ten constitute around 6% of the sample.

Recombination connected TRBV5-1 to TRBJ1-1, with TRBD1 tentatively as D gene (6 bases match). The TCR originated in a human donor who was either an allogeneic HSCT recipient or a stem cell or donor lymphocyte infusion donor (not recorded which). It is not recorded whose cells these are; they may come from a transplant donor. Sample: blood, either unsorted or a sorted T cell fraction (not recorded which). CDR3 region: CASSQQGAVNTEAFF. At the DNA level, the sequence is TGCGCCAGCAGCCAACAGGGAGCCGTAAACACTGAAGCTTTCTTT.